These 24 T cell receptor beta chains were sequenced from one sample in a study of blood T cell repertoires in COVID-19 (dated by TCRdb to 2019 to 2021). The library was built by means of the immunoSEQ multiplex PCR assay. The table comes from immuneACCESS by way of TCRdb, which keeps in-frame sequences with V and J called. Part of the clones is missing from these tables; in studies checked, under half for an unresolved V gene and the rest for unknown reasons. In all, the sample holds 63,000 or so clones, and just under 90% of those were seen once. Together, the top ten hold approximately 1.5% of the sample. The sample was peripheral blood. These receptors all come from a man aged 55 to 70 with acute or convalescent COVID-19.

This sequence joins TRBV29-1 and TRBJ1-3; D is possibly TRBD1 (5 bases). Trimming left V 5 bases short and J 0 bases short, with 8 bases between. CDR1 is SQVTM and CDR2 is ANQGSEA in the germline V gene. The CDR3 loop spans 13 amino acids. The CDR3: CSVSGGSGNTIYF. CDR3 nucleotides: TGCAGCGTTTCCGGGGGCTCTGGAAACACCATATATTTT.

V and J are TRBV30 and TRBJ1-3; D is possibly TRBD1 (5 bases). Germline V CDR1 and CDR2: GTSNPN, SVGIG (reference sequence). V was shortened by 3 bases and J by 0 bases, with 9 bases between the two germline ends. CDR3 length: 14 amino acids. The CDR3 loop reads CAWSGGISGNTIYF. CDR3 sequence (DNA): TGTGCCTGGAGCGGGGGGATCTCTGGAAACACCATATATTTT.

A few counts support this clone. The chain uses TRBV20-1 and TRBJ1-5; D perhaps matches TRBD1 (6 bases). CDR3 length equals 13 residues. V lost 3 bases to trimming and J lost 5 bases, with 11 bases between them. Germline V gives CDR1 DFQATT, CDR2 SNEGSKA (reference sequence). As DNA, the CDR3 is TGCAGTGCTAGTTACAGGGATGATCAGCCCCAGCATTTT. Protein sequence: CSASYRDDQPQHF.

V gene TRBV6-5 combines with J gene TRBJ1-2; a weak D match, TRBD1 (6 bases). The CDR3 runs 15 residues. With 2 bases removed from V and 2 bases from J, the gap between germline ends came to 12 bases. CDR1 is MNHEY, CDR2 SVGAGI, per germline. The DNA of the CDR3 is TGTGCCAGCAGTTACAGTCCAGGGGTCAACTATGGCTACACCTTC. It encodes CASSYSPGVNYGYTF.

This clone has just a few counts. This chain uses TRBV7-9 with TRBJ2-7, with D uncertain. V lost 2 bases and J lost 0, with 8 bases in between. Germline V gene lookup returns CDR1 SEHNR and CDR2 FQNEAQ (reference sequence). CDR3 length equals 14 residues. The CDR3 nucleotides read TGTGCCAGCAGCTTACTTACCAGCTCCTACGAGCAGTACTTC. Translated, it gives CASSLLTSSYEQYF.

This clone was recorded once. This sequence joins TRBV5-1 and TRBJ2-7, with D possibly being TRBD1 (6 bases). The ends were cut back, 3 bases at V and 7 bases at J, with 17 bases in the middle. Looked up from germline, CDR1 is SGHRS and CDR2 is YFSETQ. The CDR3 extends over 14 amino acids. The DNA of the CDR3 is TGCGCCAGCAGCTCCACAGGGAACTGGGGGGAGCAGTACTTC. As protein: CASSSTGNWGEQYF.

The genes are TRBV7-2 and TRBJ1-5, with a weak D call TRBD1 (5 bases). Between the trimmed V and J ends, which lost 5 bases and 6 bases, there was a span of 14 bases. CDR1 is SGHTA, CDR2 FQGNSA, per germline. There are 14 residues in the CDR3. The chain's CDR3 is CASSRTREGQPQHF. In nucleotides, the CDR3 is TGTGCCAGCAGCCGGACAAGGGAAGGTCAGCCCCAGCATTTT.

This chain uses TRBV6-6 with TRBJ1-1; 9 bases map to TRBD1. Germline V lookup: CDR1 MNHNY, CDR2 SVGAGI (reference sequence). The junction had 12 bases not matched to a gene; V was cut back by 7 bases and J by 6 bases. CDR3 length equals 15 residues. The CDR3 is CASKGQGGGRAEAFF. The CDR3, as DNA: TGTGCCAGCAAGGGACAGGGCGGAGGACGAGCTGAAGCTTTCTTT.

The table lists this clone with a few counts. The rearrangement uses TRBV30 and TRBJ1-5, with unresolved D. This CDR3 region has 15 residues. From germline, CDR1 is GTSNPN and CDR2 SVGIG (reference sequence). Trimming pared 2 bases from V and 5 bases from J, leaving 16 bases between. The CDR3 DNA reads TGTGCCTGGAGTCCCGACGCAGGTCTCTATCAGCCCCAGCATTTT. The encoded protein is CAWSPDAGLYQPQHF.

The J gene is TRBJ2-7, the V gene TRBV5-4, with D maybe TRBD2 (6 bases). The V gene's germline CDR1 is SGHNT and CDR2 YYREEE (reference sequence). Deletions cut 4 bases from V and 3 bases from J, with 14 bases between. This CDR3 has 14 amino acids. The CDR3 loop is CASSRGRGLYEQYF. For the CDR3, the DNA is TGTGCCAGCAGCCGGGGAAGGGGACTCTACGAGCAGTACTTC.

The V call is TRBV5-8, the J call TRBJ1-1, with 7 bases fitting TRBD1. This CDR3 region has 16 residues. Trimming cost V 4 bases and J 1 base; bases outside gene matches: 10. The germline V gene has CDR1 SGHTS and CDR2 YDEGEE. The CDR3 sequence: CASSNKGAPPNTEAFF. For the CDR3, the DNA is TGTGCCAGCAGCAACAAGGGGGCCCCCCCGAACACTGAAGCTTTCTTT.

The rearrangement uses TRBV11-2 and TRBJ1-2; TRBD1 might be the D (6 bases). The CDR3 runs to 13 residues. CDR1 SGHAT and CDR2 FQNNGV come from the germline V gene. The V gene lost 6 bases and the J gene lost 4 bases, with 12 bases spanning the gap. DNA for the CDR3: TGTGCCAGCAGTATACAGGGCTCCTATGGCTACACCTTC. This gives the protein CASSIQGSYGYTF. The entire variable domain, with the rest obtained from reference TRBV11-2 and TRBJ1-2, is as follows: EAGVAQSPRYKIIEKRQSVAFWCNPISGHATLYWYQQILGQGPKLLIQFQNNGVVDDSQLPKDRFSAERLKGVDSTLKIQPAKLEDSAVYLCASSIQGSYGYTFGSGTRLTVV.

V usage is TRBV19 and J usage is TRBJ1-6; D remains ambiguous. In germline, CDR1 is LNHDA, CDR2 SQIVND (reference sequence). The germline V and J ends were trimmed by 3 bases and 10 bases, with 19 bases remaining between them. The CDR3 length is 16 residues. The CDR3 here is CASSMAGRRPGSPLHF. The CDR3 bases are TGTGCCAGTAGTATGGCTGGACGTAGGCCGGGATCACCCCTCCACTTT. Full variable domain (missing parts from reference TRBV19 and TRBJ1-6): DGGITQSPKYLFRKEGQNVTLSCEQNLNHDAMYWYRQDPGQGLRLIYYSQIVNDFQKGDIAEGYSVSREKKESFPLTVTSAQKNPTAFYLCASSMAGRRPGSPLHFGNGTRLTVT.

Details on this clone: The sample has other DNA sequences that encode this CDR3 too. The chain uses TRBV10-3 and TRBJ2-5, with D perhaps matching TRBD2 (7 bases). The CDR3 consists of 15 residues. Germline V CDR1 and CDR2: ENHRY, SYGVKD. V lost 0 bases and J lost 5, with 13 bases in between. The CDR3: CAISESRGGGETQYF. The DNA of the CDR3 is TGTGCCATCAGTGAGTCAAGGGGAGGGGGTGAGACCCAGTACTTC.

The genes are TRBV7-9 and TRBJ1-3; D perhaps matches TRBD1 (6 bases). V shed 0 bases and J shed 0 bases, with 12 bases lying between them. CDR3 size: 17 residues. Germline assignment: CDR1 SEHNR and CDR2 FQNEAQ (reference sequence). The CDR3 reads CASSLAGTKSSGNTIYF. The DNA for the CDR3 is TGTGCCAGCAGCTTAGCCGGGACAAAGAGCTCTGGAAACACCATATATTTT. Using reference TRBV7-9 and TRBJ1-3 for the parts outside the CDR3, the full variable domain is DTGVSQNPRHKITKRGQNVTFRCDPISEHNRLYWYRQTLGQGPEFLTYFQNEAQLEKSRLLSDRFSAERPKGSFSTLEIQRTEQGDSAMYLCASSLAGTKSSGNTIYFGEGSWLTVV.

V and J are TRBV18 and TRBJ1-2; 9 bases map to TRBD1. The CDR3 runs to 14 residues. After removal of 3 bases from V and 6 bases from J, the junction contained 5 bases not matched to a gene. Looked up from germline, CDR1 is KGHSH and CDR2 is LQKENI. This CDR3 is CASSPPTGGHGYTF. The CDR3 coding sequence is TGTGCCAGCTCACCCCCGACAGGGGGGCATGGCTACACCTTC.

The chain links TRBV5-4 to TRBJ2-5; D call uncertain. This CDR3 is 11 amino acids long. CDR1 and CDR2 (germline): SGHNT, YYREEE (reference sequence). Trimming shortened V by 0 bases and J by 7 bases, and 4 bases separated the two germline ends. The CDR3: CASSLVGTQYF. CDR3 coding DNA: TGTGCCAGCAGCTTGGTCGGGACCCAGTACTTC.

The rearrangement links TRBV11-3 to TRBJ2-1; 11 positions match TRBD1. In germline, CDR1 is SGHNT, CDR2 YENEEA. The CDR3 runs 17 residues. J lost 1 base, V lost 5 bases, and 7 bases had no gene match. The CDR3 protein is CASSGRGQGVSYNEQFF. CDR3 nucleotide sequence: TGTGCCAGCAGCGGGCGGGGACAGGGGGTATCCTACAATGAGCAGTTCTTC.

The chain has TRBV10-2 and TRBJ1-2; 8 bases map to TRBD1. The CDR3 covers 13 residues. V was pared by 7 bases and J by 4 bases, with 5 bases of the junction left unmatched. Per the germline V gene, CDR1 is WSHSY and CDR2 is SAAADI. The CDR3 coding sequence is TGCGCCAGCAACCGACAGGGGATCTATGGCTACACCTTC. The encoded protein is CASNRQGIYGYTF.

The rearrangement uses TRBV10-3 and TRBJ1-5; 8 bases are a match to TRBD1. This CDR3 comprises 13 residues. Germline V gene sequence: CDR1 ENHRY, CDR2 SYGVKD. Trimming at V came to 11 bases and at J to 5 bases, leaving 8 bases not matched to a gene. The CDR3, as DNA: TGTGCCCCCAAAGACAGGGGTTATCAGCCCCAGCATTTT. Its protein is CAPKDRGYQPQHF.

This rearrangement joins TRBV5-6 to TRBJ2-7, with 7 positions matching TRBD2. The CDR3 has 17 amino acids. Germline-derived CDR1 and CDR2 are SGHDT and YYEEEE. After removal of 1 base from V and 6 bases from J, the junction contained 16 bases not matched to a gene. The CDR3 reads CASSLWRKRGVEGEQYF. Here the CDR3 DNA reads TGTGCCAGCAGCTTGTGGCGGAAGCGGGGAGTTGAGGGCGAGCAGTACTTC.

The chain recombines TRBV19 with TRBJ2-1; tentatively, D is TRBD2 (5 bases). Germline-derived CDR1 and CDR2 are LNHDA and SQIVND (reference sequence). The V gene lost 3 bases and the J gene lost 9 bases, with 18 bases spanning the gap. This CDR3 comprises 15 residues. CDR3 sequence reads: CASSMGVNSVVEQFF. The CDR3 DNA sequence: TGTGCCAGTAGTATGGGAGTGAATAGCGTCGTTGAGCAGTTCTTC.

This chain connects TRBV6-5 to TRBJ1-6; 8 bases agree with TRBD1. The CDR3 totals 14 residues. Germline assignment: CDR1 MNHEY and CDR2 SVGAGI. The V gene end was trimmed by 4 bases and the J gene end by 7 bases; junction bases not matched to a gene: 3. CDR3 amino acids: CASSSGGWNSPLHF. The CDR3 DNA reads TGTGCCAGCAGTTCAGGGGGCTGGAATTCACCCCTCCACTTT.

This chain connects TRBV30 to TRBJ1-6, with D perhaps matching TRBD1 (6 bases). Trimming shortened V by 0 bases and J by 3 bases, and 12 bases separated the two germline ends. Per the germline V gene, CDR1 is GTSNPN and CDR2 is SVGIG (reference sequence). CDR3 length: 16 amino acids. CDR3 nucleotide sequence: TGTGCCTGGAGTGTTGTAGGACAGCTCTATAATTCACCCCTCCACTTT. Translation: CAWSVVGQLYNSPLHF.